The clone carrying this T cell receptor (beta chain) was detected ten times or more. The antigen is unknown. The source of the sample is a study of T-cell reconstitution after alpha-beta-depleted transplantation in children. Study conclusions and caveats: Newly made T cells mostly supplied T-cell counts and diversity one year after transplant. Reported findings indicate that, about two months after transplant, alpha-beta T cells came from several hundred expanded clones, which were derived from non-depleted graft cells.

Unique molecular identifiers featured in how the TCRbeta library was prepared. MiXCR, applied by TCRdb to the PCR reads, yields one record per CDR3 protein. The sample has approximately 630,000 distinct CDR3 sequences, around 14% seen once; the top ten hold around 0.8%. The CDR3 totals 16 residues. The germline CDR1 and CDR2 sequences are SGHRS and YFSETQ. With V trimmed by 4 bases and J by 2 bases, 11 bases remained unmatched. This sample comprised PBMCs, obtained before TCRalphabeta/CD19-depleted stem cell transplant. This sequence joins TRBV5-1 and TRBJ2-5, with TRBD2 matching 7 bases. The sequence was obtained from a girl aged 2 to 10 with congenital amegakaryocytic thrombocytopenia, due to receive a stem cell transplant. This CDR3 is CASSPTSAYKQETQYF. CDR3 in DNA: TGCGCCAGCAGCCCAACTAGCGCCTACAAACAAGAGACCCAGTACTTC.